The 30 T cell receptor beta chains given below trace back to one sample, sequenced in a study of T-cell reconstitution after alpha-beta-depleted transplantation in children. Preparation of the TCRbeta library was carried out with unique molecular identifiers. TCRdb itself ran the PCR reads through MiXCR, one entry per CDR3 protein. The sample holds roughly 300,000 distinct CDR3 sequences, 10% seen once. The source material was PBMCs from the stem cell graft donor, sampled from the stem cell graft. These receptors all come from a human donor who donated a stem cell graft to a child with acute lymphoblastic leukemia.

The V call is TRBV5-4, the J call TRBJ2-2; 7 positions agree with TRBD1. This CDR3 has 12 residues. V dropped 9 bases and J dropped 4; count of bases not matched to a gene: 3. Germline V gives CDR1 SGHNT, CDR2 YYREEE (reference sequence). This CDR3 is CANHRGTGELFF. CDR3 nucleotide sequence: TGTGCCAACCACAGGGGCACCGGGGAGCTGTTTTTT. The variable domain in full, completed from reference TRBV5-4 and TRBJ2-2, reads ETGVTQSPTHLIKTRGQQVTLRCSSQSGHNTVSWYQQALGQGPQFIFQYYREEENGRGNFPPRFSGLQFPNYSSELNVNALELDDSALYLCANHRGTGELFFGEGSRLTVL.

This clonotype was recorded at least ten times. The chain links TRBV5-1 to TRBJ2-1; no clear D gene. Trimming left V 4 bases short and J 0 bases short, with 11 bases between. The CDR3 sequence is 15 residues long. Germline lookup yields CDR1 SGHRS and CDR2 YFSETQ. The CDR3, as DNA: TGCGCCAGCAGCGTAGACGGCAGCTCCTACAATGAGCAGTTCTTC. Its translation: CASSVDGSSYNEQFF.

This clonotype was observed many times. The chain combines TRBV28 with TRBJ1-1; a weak D match, TRBD1 (6 bases). The CDR3 length is 16 residues. CDR1 and CDR2 (germline): MDHEN, SYDVKM. Trimming shortened V by 3 bases and J by 6 bases, and 20 bases separated the two germline ends. This chain's CDR3 is CASSFQQGGVLAEAFF. The CDR3 DNA follows: TGTGCCAGCAGTTTCCAACAGGGTGGGGTTTTGGCTGAAGCTTTCTTT.

The chain is built from TRBV11-2 and TRBJ2-3; D may be TRBD2 (6 bases). The germline V gene has CDR1 SGHAT and CDR2 FQNNGV. This CDR3 comprises 14 residues. The V gene lost 5 bases and the J gene lost 2 bases, with 11 bases spanning the gap. Here the CDR3 reads CASSRDSLTDTQYF. The CDR3 region has the DNA TGTGCCAGCAGCCGGGACTCCCTCACAGATACGCAGTATTTT.

This clonotype was observed a handful of times. The V gene is TRBV6-5, the J gene TRBJ1-2; a possible D gene is TRBD1 (6 bases). The CDR3 has 14 amino acids. Trimming removed 8 bases from V and 4 bases from J, with 17 bases in between. Germline V CDR1 and CDR2: MNHEY, SVGAGI. In DNA, the CDR3 is TGTGCCAGCGGTTGGGCAAGGGGGGTCTATGGCTACACCTTC. It specifies CASGWARGVYGYTF.

This clonotype was recorded at least ten times. The genes are TRBV20-1 and TRBJ1-4, with a tentative D call TRBD1 (5 bases). V was trimmed by 4 bases and J by 8 bases, leaving 8 bases between them. CDR1 and CDR2 from the germline V gene are DFQATT and SNEGSKA (reference sequence). The CDR3 is 11 amino acids. The CDR3 DNA sequence: TGCAGTGCTATGGCAGGGGAAAAACTGTTTTTT. It specifies CSAMAGEKLFF.

This clonotype was seen only a few times. The rearrangement links TRBV25-1 to TRBJ2-7; D not resolved. CDR1 MGHDK and CDR2 SYGVNS come from the germline V gene. The CDR3 totals 11 residues. Trimming stripped 1 base from V and 6 bases from J, with 4 bases between. Here the CDR3 reads CASSEWAEQYF. The CDR3 DNA is TGTGCCAGCAGTGAATGGGCCGAGCAGTACTTC.

The sample holds a few counts of this clonotype. V usage is TRBV7-2 and J usage is TRBJ2-7; no clear D. V lost 3 bases, J lost 3 bases, and 12 bases lay in between. Germline loops: CDR1 SGHTA, CDR2 FQGNSA. This CDR3 comprises 14 residues. The CDR3 DNA is TGTGCCAGCAGCTTCACGACTGGGTTCTACGAGCAGTACTTC. It codes for CASSFTTGFYEQYF.

This clonotype has a handful of counts. The chain is built from TRBV6-2 or TRBV6-3 and TRBJ2-1, with TRBD2 matching over 11 bases. The V gene end was trimmed by 0 bases and the J gene end by 7 bases; junction bases not matched to a gene: 11. The CDR3 runs to 18 residues. CDR1 and CDR2 (germline): MNHEY, SVGEGT. CDR3 residues: CASSYSRASGRPLNEQFF. For the CDR3, the DNA is TGTGCCAGCAGTTACTCGAGGGCTAGCGGGAGGCCACTGAATGAGCAGTTCTTC.

This clonotype has more than one count but fewer than ten. This chain joins TRBV20-1 and TRBJ2-5, with D possibly being TRBD1 (8 bases). Trimming shortened V by 6 bases and J by 1 base, and 15 bases separated the two germline ends. The CDR3 consists of 14 residues. CDR1 and CDR2 from the germline V gene are DFQATT and SNEGSKA (reference sequence). The CDR3 region has the DNA TGCAGTGCAGCGGGACAGGATTTCCAAGAGACCCAGTACTTC. Translating it yields CSAAGQDFQETQYF.

In this sample, this clonotype turned up a few times. V usage is TRBV7-9 and J usage is TRBJ2-7; D is possibly TRBD1 (6 bases). Germline V CDR1 and CDR2: SEHNR, FQNEAQ (reference sequence). V was trimmed by 5 bases and J by 0 bases, leaving 14 bases between them. The CDR3 has 15 residues. The CDR3 region has the DNA TGTGCCAGCAGCCCCCGACAGGTCTACTCCTACGAGCAGTACTTC. This encodes CASSPRQVYSYEQYF.

V and J are TRBV11-2 and TRBJ2-3; the match to TRBD2 covers 16 bases. After removal of 5 bases from V and 7 bases from J, the junction contained 9 bases not matched to a gene. The germline V gene has CDR1 SGHAT and CDR2 FQNNGV. CDR3 length equals 17 residues. This chain's CDR3 is CASSRDGTSGRAHTQYF. CDR3 coding DNA: TGTGCCAGCAGCAGAGATGGGACTAGCGGGAGGGCCCATACGCAGTATTTT.

This clonotype was seen a handful of times. V is TRBV7-9 and J is TRBJ2-1; D is uncertain. CDR3 length equals 14 residues. V lost 6 bases, J lost 3 bases, and 12 bases lay in between. CDR1 and CDR2 from the germline V gene are SEHNR and FQNEAQ (reference sequence). DNA for the CDR3: TGTGCCAGCAGGCCGGACGGTGTCTACAATGAGCAGTTCTTC. The encoded protein is CASRPDGVYNEQFF. Full variable domain (remainder filled in from reference TRBV7-9 and TRBJ2-1): DTGVSQNPRHKITKRGQNVTFRCDPISEHNRLYWYRQTLGQGPEFLTYFQNEAQLEKSRLLSDRFSAERPKGSFSTLEIQRTEQGDSAMYLCASRPDGVYNEQFFGPGTRLTVL.

The V call is TRBV7-3, the J call TRBJ2-7, with 11 bases matching TRBD2. The V gene end was trimmed by 5 bases and the J gene end by 2 bases; junction bases not matched to a gene: 8. The CDR3 is 16 residues long. Germline CDR1 reads SGHTA; CDR2 reads FQGTGA. The CDR3 reads CASSPTGTSGPYEQYF. In DNA, the CDR3 is TGTGCCAGCAGCCCTACAGGGACTAGCGGCCCCTACGAGCAGTACTTC.

This clonotype turned up a few times. The V and J genes are TRBV7-2 and TRBJ2-7; 10 nucleotides line up with TRBD1. Per germline, CDR1 SGHTA and CDR2 FQGNSA. Trimming took 7 bases from V and 6 from J; bases not matched to a gene: 9. CDR3 length: 14 amino acids. CDR3 amino acids: CASNHGTGDSEQYF. The CDR3 DNA follows: TGTGCCAGCAACCACGGGACAGGGGACTCCGAGCAGTACTTC.

This clonotype has only a few counts. The chain has TRBV6-5 and TRBJ1-5; tentatively, D is TRBD1 (5 bases). The V end was cut by 2 bases, the J end by 5 bases, with 7 bases between. CDR1 is MNHEY and CDR2 is SVGAGI in the germline V gene. The CDR3 sequence is 13 residues long. The CDR3 sequence: CASSYRGDQPQHF. DNA of the CDR3: TGTGCCAGCAGTTACCGGGGGGATCAGCCCCAGCATTTT.

The V gene is TRBV4-1, the J gene TRBJ2-5; 12 bases fit TRBD2. Germline V gene data show CDR1 as MGHRA and CDR2 as YSYEKL. V lost 4 bases and J lost 5; bases outside the gene matches: 8. The CDR3 sequence is 16 residues long. Here the CDR3 DNA reads TGCGCCAGCAGCCTCCCTAGCGGGAGGGCCGTGGAGACCCAGTACTTC. It translates to CASSLPSGRAVETQYF.

This clonotype has more than one count but fewer than ten. The chain's CDR3 is CASSLGRLMNTEAFF. CDR3 bases: TGCGCCAGCAGCTTGGGACGGCTCATGAACACTGAAGCTTTCTTT. The V gene is TRBV5-1, the J gene TRBJ1-1; D gene ambiguous. Germline values: CDR1 SGHRS, CDR2 YFSETQ. This CDR3 has 15 residues. The germline V and J ends were trimmed by 0 bases and 0 bases, with 9 bases remaining between them.

V is TRBV4-3 and J is TRBJ2-2; no firm D call. V lost 4 bases to trimming and J lost 0 bases, with 9 bases between them. The CDR3 sequence is 15 residues long. Looked up from germline, CDR1 is LGHNA and CDR2 is YSLEER. The CDR3 DNA reads TGCGCCAGCAGCCGTGAGATATCGAACACCGGGGAGCTGTTTTTT. It is translated as CASSREISNTGELFF.

This clonotype was picked up a small number of times. The chain combines TRBV2 with TRBJ1-6, with TRBD1 matching 7 bases. V gave up 4 bases and J gave up 10 bases; unmatched junction bases: 1. The CDR3 extends over 12 amino acids. Germline V gene data show CDR1 as SNHLY and CDR2 as FYNNEI. In DNA, the CDR3 is TGTGCCAGCAGTGCAGGGGGATCACCCCTCCACTTT. It specifies CASSAGGSPLHF.

V gene TRBV28 combines with J gene TRBJ1-5; weak D call: TRBD1 (6 bases). V lost 3 bases to trimming and J lost 4 bases, with 13 bases between them. Germline lookup yields CDR1 MDHEN and CDR2 SYDVKM. The CDR3 extends over 15 amino acids. CDR3 in DNA: TGTGCCAGCAGTTTCTCCCCGAGGGGGAATCAGCCCCAGCATTTT. Amino acids: CASSFSPRGNQPQHF.

This clonotype turned up a few times. This CDR3 is CASSLASGSNTGELFF. The CDR3 DNA reads TGTGCCAGCAGCTTGGCTAGCGGGTCGAACACCGGGGAGCTGTTTTTT. J is TRBJ2-2 and V is TRBV7-2, with TRBD2 matching 8 bases. Germline CDR1 reads SGHTA; CDR2 reads FQGNSA. J lost 0 bases, V lost 3 bases, and 3 bases had no gene match. The CDR3 is 16 amino acids.

This clonotype was observed at least ten times. The chain couples TRBV6-5 to TRBJ2-5; 8 bases fit TRBD1. The CDR3 has 14 residues. Trimming took 8 bases from V and 5 from J; bases not matched to a gene: 10. The germline CDR1 and CDR2 sequences are MNHEY and SVGAGI. The CDR3 protein is CASCRTGFGETQYF. The CDR3 nucleotides are TGTGCCAGCTGCAGGACAGGGTTTGGTGAGACCCAGTACTTC.

The genes are TRBV15 and TRBJ2-4; D is ambiguous. V gave up 0 bases and J gave up 9 bases, with 15 bases separating them. The CDR3 is 15 amino acids. Germline V lookup: CDR1 LNHNV, CDR2 YYDKDF (reference sequence). CDR3 nucleotide sequence: TGTGCCACCAGCAGAGAGACTCGTAACCCCCCCATTCAGTACTTC. Translating gives CATSRETRNPPIQYF.

This chain joins TRBV6-2 or TRBV6-3 and TRBJ2-1, with 8 bases fitting TRBD2. The CDR3 spans 15 residues. V gave up 4 bases and J gave up 4 bases; unmatched junction bases: 6. Germline CDR1 reads MNHEY; CDR2 reads SVGEGT. Here the CDR3 reads CASSFDREGYNEQFF. The CDR3 DNA reads as TGTGCCAGCAGTTTTGACCGGGAGGGGTACAATGAGCAGTTCTTC.

The chain employs TRBV10-3 and TRBJ1-6; 9 bases agree with TRBD1. Germline lookup yields CDR1 ENHRY and CDR2 SYGVKD. The CDR3 runs to 16 residues. J was trimmed by 7 bases and V by 0 bases; bases with no gene match: 4. Here the CDR3 DNA reads TGTGCCATCAGTGAGTCGGGGACAGGGCCAAATTCACCCCTCCACTTT. This gives the protein CAISESGTGPNSPLHF.

This chain connects TRBV15 to TRBJ2-2; 13 nucleotides agree with TRBD2. The CDR3 runs 18 residues. Germline V gene data show CDR1 as LNHNV and CDR2 as YYDKDF (reference sequence). V lost 6 bases, J lost 2 bases, and 9 bases stayed unmatched. The chain's CDR3 is CATRLAGGQYFNTGELFF. The CDR3 DNA is TGTGCCACCAGACTAGCGGGAGGGCAATATTTCAACACCGGGGAGCTGTTTTTT.

V is TRBV9 and J is TRBJ2-7; 7 nucleotides align to TRBD2. The CDR3 runs to 16 residues. V dropped 0 bases and J dropped 0; count of bases not matched to a gene: 6. CDR1 and CDR2 from the germline V gene are SGDLS and YYNGEE. The CDR3 DNA sequence: TGTGCCAGCAGCGTAGATGGGGGGGGACTCTCCTACGAGCAGTACTTC. Translating gives CASSVDGGGLSYEQYF.

Many counts were recorded for this clonotype. The CDR3 sequence: CASSRSLENGYTF. CDR3 coding DNA: TGTGCCAGCAGCCGTAGTTTGGAGAATGGCTACACCTTC. The gene calls are TRBV3-1 and TRBJ1-2, with D uncertain. V gave up 4 bases and J gave up 6 bases, with 12 bases separating them. Germline CDR1 is LGHDT and CDR2 is YNNKEL (reference sequence). The CDR3 extends over 13 amino acids.

V and J are TRBV7-2 and TRBJ1-3; 8 bases are a match to TRBD1. This CDR3 spans 15 amino acids. CDR1 is SGHTA, CDR2 FQGNSA, per germline. V shed 5 bases, J shed 4 bases, and the junction held 7 bases outside the gene matches. The CDR3: CASSQTRGRGNTIYF. In DNA, the CDR3 is TGTGCCAGCAGCCAGACCAGGGGGCGGGGAAACACCATATATTTT.